This T cell receptor (beta chain) was recovered during a study of blood T cells in healthy people across ages. Through a sample-barcoded 5' primer and a J-beta primer mix, a second PCR was run for roughly 6 to 11 cycles. Every individual sample yielded 2.5 million or more paired-end reads (each containing CDR3). TCRdb re-called the 5' RACE reads with MiXCR, one entry per CDR3 protein. The profile covers 630,000 or so distinct CDR3 sequences, with roughly 32% appearing a single time and 15% taken by the ten largest. The donors, all healthy, were Caucasians living in Russia, aged roughly 6 to 100. This clonotype was observed at least ten times. Germline lookup yields CDR1 LGHDT and CDR2 YNNKEL (reference sequence). V dropped 4 bases and J dropped 9 bases, with 7 bases sitting between them. This CDR3 region has 12 residues.

The chain carries TRBV3-1 and TRBJ1-6, with D maybe TRBD1 (5 bases). The TCR originated in a woman of 80 years or more in good health. Sample: blood. This CDR3 is CASSRQGSPLHF. The DNA of the CDR3 is TGTGCCAGCAGCCGTCAGGGTTCACCCCTCCACTTT.